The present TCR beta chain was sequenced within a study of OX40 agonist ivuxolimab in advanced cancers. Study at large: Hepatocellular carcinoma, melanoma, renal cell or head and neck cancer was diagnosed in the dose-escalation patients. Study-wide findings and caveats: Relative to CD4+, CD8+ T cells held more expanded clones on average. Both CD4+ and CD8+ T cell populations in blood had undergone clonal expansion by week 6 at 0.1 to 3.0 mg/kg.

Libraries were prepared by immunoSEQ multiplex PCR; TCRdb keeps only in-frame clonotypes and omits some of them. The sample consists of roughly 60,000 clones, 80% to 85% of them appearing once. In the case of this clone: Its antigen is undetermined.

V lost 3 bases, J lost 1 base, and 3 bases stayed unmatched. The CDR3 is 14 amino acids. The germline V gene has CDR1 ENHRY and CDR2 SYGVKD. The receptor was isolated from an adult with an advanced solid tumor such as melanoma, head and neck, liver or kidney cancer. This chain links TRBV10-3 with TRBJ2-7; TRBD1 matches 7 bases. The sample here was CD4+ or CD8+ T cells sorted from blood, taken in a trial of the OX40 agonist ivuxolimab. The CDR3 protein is CAISDNRGSYEQYF. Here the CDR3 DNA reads TGTGCCATCAGTGATAACAGGGGATCCTACGAGCAGTACTTC.